Detailed here is one TCR beta chain. No antigen is known for it. The data originate from a study of Ad26.COV2.S vaccination and SARS-CoV-2 variants. Overall study context: Intramuscular Ad26.COV2.S at 5x10^10 or 1x10^11 viral particles. Study-wide results and limits: Vaccinees and placebo recipients showed similar non-spike TCR breadth.

Treatment of the sample: about 20 received Ad26.COV2.S at low or high dose, single or two shots; about 5 received placebo; per-sample allocation not given. After the first vaccine or placebo injection, samples were drawn on day 63. Per the germline V gene, CDR1 is SGHKS and CDR2 is YYEKEE (reference sequence). The V and J ends lost 0 bases and 8 bases respectively, with 6 bases between them. This CDR3 spans 12 amino acids. Data came from immunoSEQ multiplex PCR; TCRdb stores just in-frame clones and leaves some out. The sample comprises about 350,000 clones, 65% to 90% of which are singletons, and about 11% rests with the top ten.

Sequences were derived from peripheral blood, sampled in a trial of Ad26.COV2.S vaccine versus placebo. The clonotype originates from a person aged 18 to 65 who received the Ad26.COV2.S COVID-19 vaccine or a placebo. This rearrangement joins TRBV5-5 to TRBJ1-3; the D is unclear. The CDR3 sequence: CASSLGGDTIYF. The CDR3 nucleotides are TGTGCCAGCAGCTTGGGAGGCGACACCATATATTTT.